This T cell receptor (beta chain) is drawn from a study of CD8+ T cells in alopecia areata. Broader study findings: Clonality exceeded that of normal scalp in lesional scalp, most notably in alopecia totalis/universalis. Normal skin's resident alphabeta T cells are sequenced alongside lesional scalp T cells.

CDR1 is LGHNA, CDR2 YSYQKL, per germline. The CDR3 loop spans 16 amino acids. Unmatched junction bases numbered 4, after V lost 0 bases and J lost 0 bases. A panel of CD4, CD8alpha, NKG2D, NKG2ACE and other markers served to sort pooled cutaneous lymph node cells. This clone was counted only a few times. Its cognate antigen is unknown. Any gene name here is a mouse gene name. Coverage ceases 4 residues before the CDR3 finishes, and the germline J gene fills in the end. In each case, RNA was isolated and then reverse transcribed into cDNA as the sequencing template. Measured with immunoSEQ multiplex PCR; TCRdb has only the in-frame clones, and not every one. The sample contains over 15,000 clones, none of them singletons.

Sequencing was performed on CD8+ T cells sorted from a lymph node. The chain recombines TRBV2 with TRBJ2-7; 8 bases line up with TRBD2. This receptor was identified in a C3H/HeJ mouse with alopecia areata. Mice of this strain are of MHC haplotype H2-k. The CDR3 bases that were read are TGTGCCAGCAGCCAAGATACACTGGGGGACTCCTAT. This sequence encodes CASSQDTLGDSY. The entire CDR3 is CASSQDTLGDSYEQYF.